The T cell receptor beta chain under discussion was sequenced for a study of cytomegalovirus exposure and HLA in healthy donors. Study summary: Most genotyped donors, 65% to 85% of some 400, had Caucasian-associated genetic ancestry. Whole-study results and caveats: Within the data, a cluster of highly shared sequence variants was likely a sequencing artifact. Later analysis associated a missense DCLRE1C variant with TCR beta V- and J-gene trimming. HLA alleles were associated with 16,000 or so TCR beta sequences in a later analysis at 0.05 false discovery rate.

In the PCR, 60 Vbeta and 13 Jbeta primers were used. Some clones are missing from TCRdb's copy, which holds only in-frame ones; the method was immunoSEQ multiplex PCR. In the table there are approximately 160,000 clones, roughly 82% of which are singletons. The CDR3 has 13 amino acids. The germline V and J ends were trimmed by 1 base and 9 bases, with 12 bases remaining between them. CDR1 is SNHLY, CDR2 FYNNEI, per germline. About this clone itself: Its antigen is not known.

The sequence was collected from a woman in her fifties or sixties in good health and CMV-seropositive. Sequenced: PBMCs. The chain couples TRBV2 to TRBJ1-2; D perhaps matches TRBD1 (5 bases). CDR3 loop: CASSEGQVGRYTF. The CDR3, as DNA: TGTGCCAGCAGTGAAGGGCAGGTGGGGCGCTACACCTTC.